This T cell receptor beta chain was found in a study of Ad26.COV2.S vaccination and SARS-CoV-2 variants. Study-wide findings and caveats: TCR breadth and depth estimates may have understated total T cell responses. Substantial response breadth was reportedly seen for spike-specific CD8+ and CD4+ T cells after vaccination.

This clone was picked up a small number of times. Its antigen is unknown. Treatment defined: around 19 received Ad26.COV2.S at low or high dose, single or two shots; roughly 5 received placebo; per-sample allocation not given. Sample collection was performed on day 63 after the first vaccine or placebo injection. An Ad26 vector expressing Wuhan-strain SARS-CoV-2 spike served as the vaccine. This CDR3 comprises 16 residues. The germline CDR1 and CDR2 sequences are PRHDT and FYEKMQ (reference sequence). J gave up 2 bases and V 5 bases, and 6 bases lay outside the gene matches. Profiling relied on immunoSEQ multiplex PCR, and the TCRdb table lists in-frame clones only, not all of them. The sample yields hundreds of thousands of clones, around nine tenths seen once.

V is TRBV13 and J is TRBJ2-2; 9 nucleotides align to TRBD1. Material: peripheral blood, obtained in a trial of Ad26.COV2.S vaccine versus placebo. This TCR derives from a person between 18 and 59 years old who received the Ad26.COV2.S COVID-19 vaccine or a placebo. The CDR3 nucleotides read TGTGCCAGCAGCCCTCCGGGACAGGGAAACACCGGGGAGCTGTTTTTT. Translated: CASSPPGQGNTGELFF.